The 24 T cell receptor beta chains below all came from one sample that was sequenced in a study of early T cells in non-severe SARS-CoV-2 infection. MiXCR, run by TCRdb on the 5' RACE reads, gives a single entry per CDR3 protein. The sample yields about 97,000 distinct CDR3 sequences, 11% seen once. The sequenced sample was whole blood, obtained at baseline. These TCRs come from an adult who was a healthcare worker with PCR-confirmed SARS-CoV-2 infection or an uninfected control (not recorded which).

This clonotype was seen more than once but under ten times. J is TRBJ2-2 and V is TRBV19; D possibly matches TRBD1 or TRBD2 (5 bases each). The CDR3 covers 13 residues. The V gene lost 10 bases and the J gene lost 4 bases, with 13 bases spanning the gap. The germline CDR1 and CDR2 sequences are LNHDA and SQIVND (reference sequence). This CDR3 reads CATRWGSTGELFF. In nucleotides, the CDR3 is TGTGCCACCAGATGGGGGAGCACCGGGGAGCTGTTTTTT.

The CDR3 DNA follows: TGTGCCAGCAGTGTGACAGGGAAGTACGAGCAGTACTTC. Its protein is CASSVTGKYEQYF. This sequence joins TRBV6-1 and TRBJ2-7; TRBD1 agrees at 7 bases. The germline CDR1 and CDR2 sequences are MNHNS and SASEGT. V lost 4 bases to trimming and J lost 4 bases; unmatched junction nucleotides: 4. The CDR3 runs to 13 residues.

This clonotype was observed at least ten times. The DNA for the CDR3 is TGCAGTGCTGAGACGGGACAGACAACGAACACTGAAGCTTTCTTT. Encoded protein: CSAETGQTTNTEAFF. The chain recombines TRBV20-1 with TRBJ1-1; 7 bases match TRBD1. The CDR3 sequence is 15 residues long. V was pared by 5 bases and J by 1 base, with 10 bases of the junction left unmatched. Germline-derived CDR1 and CDR2 are DFQATT and SNEGSKA (reference sequence).

This clonotype has more than one count but fewer than ten. J is TRBJ2-1 and V is TRBV29-1; 9 nucleotides line up with TRBD2. V lost 5 bases to trimming and J lost 2 bases; unmatched junction nucleotides: 4. The CDR3 runs 14 residues. Per germline, CDR1 SQVTM and CDR2 ANQGSEA. DNA for the CDR3: TGCAGCGTTCCCGGCGGGAGGGCCTACAATGAGCAGTTCTTC. It codes for CSVPGGRAYNEQFF.

This clonotype was seen at least ten times. V and J are TRBV27 and TRBJ1-2; TRBD1 matches 9 bases. CDR3 length: 14 residues. Germline CDR1 reads MNHEY; CDR2 reads SMNVEV (reference sequence). V gave up 6 bases and J gave up 5 bases; unmatched junction bases: 7. The CDR3 DNA sequence: TGTGCCAGCAGACCCACAGGGGGCGCTTATGGCTACACCTTC. It is translated as CASRPTGGAYGYTF.

This chain connects TRBV29-1 to TRBJ2-1; 7 nucleotides match TRBD2. The CDR3 consists of 13 residues. Germline lookup yields CDR1 SQVTM and CDR2 ANQGSEA. Trimming cost V 2 bases and J 7 bases; bases outside gene matches: 5. This chain's CDR3 is CSVERGGANEQFF. CDR3 coding DNA: TGCAGCGTTGAACGGGGAGGGGCGAATGAGCAGTTCTTC.

This clonotype has a handful of counts. CDR3 sequence (DNA): TGTGCCATCAGTAGCGGACGCTCCTACGAGCAGTACTTC. Translating gives CAISSGRSYEQYF. This chain connects TRBV10-3 to TRBJ2-7; D possibly corresponds to TRBD2 (5 bases). Germline loops: CDR1 ENHRY, CDR2 SYGVKD. The CDR3 spans 13 residues. V dropped 5 bases and J dropped 0 bases, with 8 bases sitting between them.

This chain uses TRBV19 with TRBJ2-7; the match to TRBD2 covers 13 bases. The CDR3 extends over 15 amino acids. The V gene's germline CDR1 is LNHDA and CDR2 SQIVND (reference sequence). The V and J ends lost 6 bases and 7 bases, in that order; junction bases with no gene match: 9. As DNA, the CDR3 is TGTGCCAGTAGCCCTCCCCCGGGACTAGCGGGGGAGCAGTACTTC. It specifies CASSPPPGLAGEQYF.

This chain uses TRBV15 with TRBJ1-5, with D possibly being TRBD1 (5 bases). The germline V gene has CDR1 LNHNV and CDR2 YYDKDF (reference sequence). V lost 4 bases to trimming and J lost 4 bases, with 8 bases between them. CDR3 length equals 13 residues. The CDR3 coding sequence is TGTGCCACCAGCATGGACAAGAATCAGCCCCAGCATTTT. This translates into CATSMDKNQPQHF.

At least ten counts were recorded for this clonotype. This chain joins TRBV14 and TRBJ2-1; D gene unclear. CDR3 length: 14 amino acids. Germline CDR1 SGHDN, CDR2 FVKESK. The V end was cut by 0 bases, the J end by 3 bases, with 6 bases between. Written as DNA, the CDR3 is TGTGCCAGCAGCCAAGAGAACCTCTACAATGAGCAGTTCTTC. As protein: CASSQENLYNEQFF.

This clonotype was counted ten times or more. The CDR3 DNA follows: TGTGCCAGCAGCTTAGCGGGAGGTGCAGATACGCAGTATTTT. It encodes CASSLAGGADTQYF. The gene calls are TRBV7-2 and TRBJ2-3, with D possibly matching TRBD2 (6 bases). Germline V gene data show CDR1 as SGHTA and CDR2 as FQGNSA. This CDR3 is built from 14 residues. Deletions cut 0 bases from V and 4 bases from J, with 8 bases between.

This clonotype was detected ten times or more. CDR3 amino acids: CASSRVHGNTIYF. The DNA for the CDR3 is TGTGCCAGCAGCCGAGTACACGGAAACACCATATATTTT. J is TRBJ1-3 and V is TRBV5-6, with unresolved D. This CDR3 comprises 13 residues. Germline V gene sequence: CDR1 SGHDT, CDR2 YYEEEE. Trimming left V 4 bases short and J 4 bases short, with 9 bases between.

Ten or more counts support this clonotype. The chain has TRBV11-1 and TRBJ2-7; possible D gene TRBD2, 5 bases. The germline CDR1 and CDR2 sequences are SGHAT and FQDESV (reference sequence). The CDR3 covers 15 residues. Trimming took 1 base from V and 3 from J, leaving 13 bases between them. The CDR3 nucleotides read TGTGCCAGCAGCTTAGTTTCGGGGAAGGACTACGAGCAGTACTTC. Amino acids: CASSLVSGKDYEQYF.

This rearrangement joins TRBV3-1 to TRBJ1-2; no firm D call. Deletions cut 0 bases from V and 6 bases from J, with 11 bases between. Germline-derived CDR1 and CDR2 are LGHDT and YNNKEL (reference sequence). This CDR3 has 14 amino acids. The CDR3, as DNA: TGTGCCAGCAGCCAAGACGCAGACCTTCATGGCTACACCTTC. It yields the protein CASSQDADLHGYTF.

This clonotype was observed a few times. The chain couples TRBV11-2 to TRBJ2-7; maybe TRBD1 (5 bases). Germline lookup yields CDR1 SGHAT and CDR2 FQNNGV. This CDR3 has 14 amino acids. Trimming removed 5 bases from V and 0 bases from J, with 11 bases in between. The CDR3 DNA reads TGTGCCAGCAGCCCGAGTAGGGGCTCCTACGAGCAGTACTTC. Encoded protein: CASSPSRGSYEQYF.

The rearrangement uses TRBV7-9 and TRBJ2-7; 9 nucleotides match TRBD1. Germline-derived CDR1 and CDR2 are SEHNR and FQNEAQ (reference sequence). V shed 9 bases and J 2 bases; nucleotides not matched to a gene: 8. The CDR3 sequence is 14 residues long. For the CDR3, the DNA is TGTGCCAGTTCGACCGGGACAGGGACCTACGAGCAGTACTTC. It translates to CASSTGTGTYEQYF.

This clonotype was counted a few times. The chain is built from TRBV29-1 and TRBJ2-5, with TRBD1 matching over 10 bases. This CDR3 contains 15 residues. The ends lost 4 bases at V and 7 bases at J; junction bases unmatched: 12. The V gene's germline CDR1 is SQVTM and CDR2 ANQGSEA. Here the CDR3 reads CSVASPGQGSGTQYF. The CDR3 DNA sequence: TGCAGCGTTGCTTCCCCGGGACAGGGGTCGGGGACCCAGTACTTC.

Regarding this clonotype: No conserved phenylalanine or tryptophan ends this CDR3, so it is likely a read error. The gene calls are TRBV3-1 and TRBJ2-3; D may be TRBD1 (5 bases). CDR1 and CDR2 (germline): LGHDT, YNNKEL (reference sequence). CDR3 length: 16 residues. Trimming cost V 1 base and J 5 bases, with 16 bases left between them. The CDR3 bases are TGTGCCAGCAGCCAAGTACGGCAGGGAAGGCTAGATACGCAGTATTCT. Translating it yields CASSQVRQGRLDTQYS.

The sample holds many counts of this clonotype. This chain uses TRBV6-6 with TRBJ1-2, with D uncertain. V lost 2 bases and J lost 8, with 15 bases in between. CDR3 size: 14 residues. Germline values: CDR1 MNHNY, CDR2 SVGAGI (reference sequence). The CDR3 is CASSYPLEKGGYTF. The DNA for the CDR3 is TGTGCCAGCAGTTACCCTCTGGAAAAGGGAGGCTACACCTTC.

There are many counts of this clonotype. The CDR3 loop is CASSFTEASTEAFF. The DNA of the CDR3 is TGTGCCAGCAGCTTCACAGAAGCGAGCACTGAAGCTTTCTTT. The V gene is TRBV11-2, the J gene TRBJ1-1; D remains ambiguous. The CDR3 contains 14 residues. Trimming pared 3 bases from V and 4 bases from J, leaving 12 bases between. Germline assignment: CDR1 SGHAT and CDR2 FQNNGV. The variable domain in full, completed from reference TRBV11-2 and TRBJ1-1, reads EAGVAQSPRYKIIEKRQSVAFWCNPISGHATLYWYQQILGQGPKLLIQFQNNGVVDDSQLPKDRFSAERLKGVDSTLKIQPAKLEDSAVYLCASSFTEASTEAFFGQGTRLTVV.

This clonotype has a count of ten or more. The V call is TRBV6-2 or TRBV6-3, the J call TRBJ2-7; a possible D gene is TRBD2 (6 bases). Between the trimmed V and J ends, which lost 8 bases and 1 base, there was a span of 15 bases. This CDR3 has 14 amino acids. Germline CDR1 reads MNHEY; CDR2 reads SVGEGT. CDR3 protein: CASRRASVSYEQYF. CDR3 in DNA: TGTGCCAGCCGGCGTGCTAGCGTATCCTACGAGCAGTACTTC.

This clonotype appeared a single time. V and J are TRBV5-1 and TRBJ2-1; 13 positions agree with TRBD2. V shed 4 bases and J 5 bases; nucleotides not matched to a gene: 9. CDR1 is SGHRS, CDR2 YFSETQ, per germline. The CDR3 runs 17 residues. CDR3 coding DNA: TGCGCCAGCAGCCTCCTGACTAGCGGGAGGACTGACAATGAGCAGTTCTTC. It codes for CASSLLTSGRTDNEQFF. The variable domain in full, with the rest retrieved from reference TRBV5-1 and TRBJ2-1, is KAGVTQTPRYLIKTRGQQVTLSCSPISGHRSVSWYQQTPGQGLQFLFEYFSETQRNKGNFPGRFSGRQFSNSRSEMNVSTLELGDSALYLCASSLLTSGRTDNEQFFGPGTRLTVL.

This clonotype has at least ten counts. The V and J genes are TRBV12-3 or TRBV12-4 and TRBJ2-7, with D perhaps TRBD1 (6 bases). Trimming removed 3 bases at V and 7 bases at J, with 16 bases between. CDR3 length equals 14 residues. The CDR3 region is CASSFVFETGEQYF. The CDR3 nucleotides are TGTGCCAGCAGTTTTGTGTTCGAAACAGGGGAGCAGTACTTC.

The chain joins TRBV6-2 or TRBV6-3 to TRBJ2-1; 7 nucleotides align to TRBD2. From germline, CDR1 is MNHEY and CDR2 SVGEGT. The CDR3 runs 18 residues. Trimming took 5 bases from V and 2 from J; bases not matched to a gene: 15. CDR3 in DNA: TGTGCCAGCAGTCCCTACGGGGGGAGCGGAGCAACCTACAATGAGCAGTTCTTC. It is translated as CASSPYGGSGATYNEQFF.